A single sample is the source of the 28 T cell receptor beta chains below, sequenced in a study of blood T cell repertoires in COVID-19 (dated by TCRdb to about 2020). The method behind the library was the immunoSEQ multiplex PCR assay. The clones in this table, taken by TCRdb from immuneACCESS, are in-frame only. Not every clone is retained; where verified, under half of the shortfall comes from an unresolved V gene, and the cause of the rest is unknown. The sample includes about 150,000 clones, with roughly 88% observed a single time. 7.2% of the sample is held by the ten biggest clonotypes. The sample taken for sequencing was peripheral blood. Receptor source: a woman in her forties or fifties in a cohort sampled during active or convalescent COVID-19.

The chain's CDR3 is CASSEGRQVRPQHF. As DNA, the CDR3 is TGTGCCAGCAGTGAAGGCCGACAGGTCAGGCCCCAGCATTTT. V and J are TRBV2 and TRBJ1-5, with a possible D match to TRBD1 (6 bases). CDR3 length equals 14 residues. V was shortened by 1 base and J by 9 bases, with 13 bases between the two germline ends. The germline V gene encodes CDR1 SNHLY and CDR2 FYNNEI.

V is TRBV7-2 and J is TRBJ2-7; D might be TRBD1 (6 bases). Germline V lookup: CDR1 SGHTA, CDR2 FQGNSA. Trimming took 5 bases from V and 0 from J, leaving 11 bases between them. The CDR3 extends over 14 amino acids. The CDR3 DNA reads as TGTGCCAGCAGCCCCAGGGGCAGCTCCTACGAGCAGTACTTC. Translation gives CASSPRGSSYEQYF.

In nucleotides, the CDR3 is TGTGCCAGCAGCCCAGGCTTCTCTGGAAACACCATATATTTT. The encoded protein is CASSPGFSGNTIYF. The V gene is TRBV7-9, the J gene TRBJ1-3; D gene uncertain. V was trimmed by 5 bases and J by 0 bases, leaving 8 bases between them. The CDR3 consists of 14 residues. In germline, CDR1 is SEHNR, CDR2 FQNEAQ (reference sequence).

The gene calls are TRBV11-2 and TRBJ1-1; possible D gene TRBD1, 5 bases. This CDR3 spans 15 amino acids. The V and J ends lost 3 bases and 5 bases respectively, with 16 bases between them. The germline gives CDR1 SGHAT, CDR2 FQNNGV. The CDR3 protein is CASSFVEGRGTEAFF. In DNA, the CDR3 is TGTGCCAGCAGCTTTGTGGAGGGGCGCGGGACTGAAGCTTTCTTT. The whole variable domain, remainder taken from reference TRBV11-2 and TRBJ1-1, is EAGVAQSPRYKIIEKRQSVAFWCNPISGHATLYWYQQILGQGPKLLIQFQNNGVVDDSQLPKDRFSAERLKGVDSTLKIQPAKLEDSAVYLCASSFVEGRGTEAFFGQGTRLTVV.

The chain has TRBV18 and TRBJ2-7; D remains unclear. The V gene's germline CDR1 is KGHSH and CDR2 LQKENI. CDR3 size: 12 residues. V was shortened by 3 bases and J by 4 bases, with 7 bases between the two germline ends. The CDR3 DNA follows: TGTGCCAGCTCACCTAGCTTATACGAGCAGTACTTC. It translates to CASSPSLYEQYF. The full variable domain, its missing parts supplied by reference TRBV18 and TRBJ2-7, is NAGVMQNPRHLVRRRGQEARLRCSPMKGHSHVYWYRQLPEEGLKFMVYLQKENIIDESGMPKERFSAEFPKEGPSILRIQQVVRGDSAAYFCASSPSLYEQYFGPGTRLTVT.

This sequence joins TRBV7-2 and TRBJ1-2, with D unresolved. The germline V and J ends were trimmed by 4 bases and 2 bases, with 11 bases remaining between them. Germline values: CDR1 SGHTA, CDR2 FQGNSA. The CDR3 is 14 residues long. CDR3 in amino acids: CASSSTPQNYGYTF. Written as DNA, the CDR3 is TGTGCCAGCAGCTCGACACCACAGAACTATGGCTACACCTTC.

This rearrangement joins TRBV11-2 to TRBJ2-7; 9 nucleotides line up with TRBD2. Trimming removed 4 bases from V and 2 bases from J; junction bases left unmatched: 12. Germline CDR1 and CDR2: SGHAT and FQNNGV. The CDR3 covers 17 residues. CDR3 nucleotide sequence: TGTGCCAGCAGCTACCCTCCGTTAGCGGGGGCGACCTACGAGCAGTACTTC. This translates into CASSYPPLAGATYEQYF. The complete variable domain, with remaining parts taken from reference TRBV11-2 and TRBJ2-7, reads EAGVAQSPRYKIIEKRQSVAFWCNPISGHATLYWYQQILGQGPKLLIQFQNNGVVDDSQLPKDRFSAERLKGVDSTLKIQPAKLEDSAVYLCASSYPPLAGATYEQYFGPGTRLTVT.

V usage is TRBV5-6 and J usage is TRBJ2-3; D unclear. CDR3 length: 12 amino acids. Germline CDR1 SGHDT, CDR2 YYEEEE. The V gene lost 2 bases and the J gene lost 2 bases, with 3 bases spanning the gap. The CDR3 bases are TGTGCCAGCAGCTTTTACACAGATACGCAGTATTTT. It encodes CASSFYTDTQYF.

This clone has just a few counts. J is TRBJ2-7 and V is TRBV7-2; TRBD1 is a possible D gene (6 bases). The germline V gene has CDR1 SGHTA and CDR2 FQGNSA. The CDR3 totals 15 residues. Trimming left V 4 bases short and J 7 bases short, with 20 bases between. The CDR3 sequence: CASSSPYRVSGEQYF. In nucleotides, the CDR3 is TGTGCCAGCAGCTCCCCGTACAGGGTTTCAGGGGAGCAGTACTTC.

The genes are TRBV5-1 and TRBJ2-2; 9 bases are shared with TRBD1. Germline V gene lookup returns CDR1 SGHRS and CDR2 YFSETQ. CDR3 size: 15 residues. V shed 1 base, J shed 3 bases, and the junction held 1 base outside the gene matches. The CDR3 sequence: CASSLWTGDTGELFF. Here the CDR3 DNA reads TGCGCCAGCAGCTTGTGGACAGGGGACACCGGGGAGCTGTTTTTT.

The chain is built from TRBV2 and TRBJ2-5; D possibly corresponds to TRBD2 (6 bases). Germline CDR1 and CDR2: SNHLY and FYNNEI. This CDR3 is built from 13 residues. V was shortened by 7 bases and J by 2 bases, with 11 bases between the two germline ends. CDR3 nucleotides: TGTGCCAGCATGCGGGGCGGACAAGAGACCCAGTACTTC. Translation gives CASMRGGQETQYF.

V is TRBV7-2 and J is TRBJ2-1, with a weak D call TRBD2 (6 bases). Germline lookup yields CDR1 SGHTA and CDR2 FQGNSA. The CDR3 consists of 18 residues. The V and J ends lost 5 bases and 4 bases respectively, with 24 bases between them. As DNA, the CDR3 is TGTGCCAGCAGCCCCAATGGGAGCAGACGGAGGGGATACAATGAGCAGTTCTTC. Amino acids: CASSPNGSRRRGYNEQFF.

This clone was counted a single time. This rearrangement joins TRBV6-2 or TRBV6-3 to TRBJ2-5, with D perhaps TRBD2 (6 bases). V was clipped by 2 bases and J by 5 bases, with 15 bases between them. This CDR3 contains 15 residues. In germline, CDR1 is MNHEY, CDR2 SVGEGT. The CDR3 nucleotides read TGTGCCAGCAGTTACCGGGTGAGGGCGGGGGAGACCCAGTACTTC. It translates to CASSYRVRAGETQYF.

This rearrangement joins TRBV6-1 to TRBJ2-2; possible D gene TRBD2, 5 bases. This CDR3 spans 13 amino acids. Trimming pared 3 bases from V and 11 bases from J, leaving 13 bases between. Germline V gene data show CDR1 as MNHNS and CDR2 as SASEGT. The CDR3 DNA reads TGTGCCAGCAGTGATAACCCCCCGGGAGAGCTGTTTTTT. Translated: CASSDNPPGELFF.

CDR3 protein: CASSPSRGWDQPQHF. CDR3 nucleotides: TGTGCCAGCAGCCCTTCTAGGGGTTGGGATCAGCCCCAGCATTTT. The chain recombines TRBV11-2 with TRBJ1-5; TRBD1 might be the D (5 bases). The CDR3 loop spans 15 amino acids. The germline V and J ends were trimmed by 5 bases and 5 bases, with 16 bases remaining between them. CDR1 SGHAT and CDR2 FQNNGV come from the germline V gene.

The V gene is TRBV4-3, the J gene TRBJ1-5, with TRBD1 identical over 9 bases. Germline V lookup: CDR1 LGHNA, CDR2 YSLEER. There are 16 residues in the CDR3. V lost 1 base to trimming and J lost 4 bases; unmatched junction nucleotides: 5. The CDR3 bases are TGCGCCAGCAGCCAAGGGCCCGGGACAGGGAATCAGCCCCAGCATTTT. Protein sequence: CASSQGPGTGNQPQHF.

V is TRBV2 and J is TRBJ1-2; 7 nucleotides agree with TRBD1. In germline, CDR1 is SNHLY, CDR2 FYNNEI. V trimming: 6 bases; J trimming: 3 bases; junction bases outside the gene matches: 10. CDR3 length: 15 residues. This chain's CDR3 is CASSIRTTGDYGYTF. The CDR3 DNA reads TGTGCCAGCAGCATCAGGACTACAGGGGACTATGGCTACACCTTC.

The chain carries TRBV7-3 and TRBJ2-6; tentative D call: TRBD1 (6 bases). The V and J ends lost 4 bases and 4 bases respectively, with 14 bases between them. CDR1 and CDR2 from the germline V gene are SGHTA and FQGTGA. This CDR3 has 16 amino acids. The DNA of the CDR3 is TGTGCCAGCAGCTCACACCTCGGACAGGGGGCCAACGTCCTGACTTTC. Its translation is CASSSHLGQGANVLTF.

V gene TRBV5-4 combines with J gene TRBJ1-1, with 9 bases fitting TRBD1. The germline V gene encodes CDR1 SGHNT and CDR2 YYREEE (reference sequence). With 5 bases clipped from V and 1 base from J, the junction kept 9 bases outside the gene matches. The CDR3 totals 16 residues. The DNA for the CDR3 is TGTGCCAGCAGACCACCGCCGGGACAGGGGAACACTGAAGCTTTCTTT. Encoded protein: CASRPPPGQGNTEAFF. Full variable domain (outside the CDR3, taken from reference TRBV5-4 and TRBJ1-1): ETGVTQSPTHLIKTRGQQVTLRCSSQSGHNTVSWYQQALGQGPQFIFQYYREEENGRGNFPPRFSGLQFPNYSSELNVNALELDDSALYLCASRPPPGQGNTEAFFGQGTRLTVV.

This clone came up once. J is TRBJ1-5 and V is TRBV5-7; D uncertain. TRBV5-7 is assigned to the ORF class and has an uncertain function. Trimming pared 4 bases from V and 0 bases from J, leaving 11 bases between. The CDR3 is 15 amino acids. CDR3 residues: CASSPRAGSNQPQHF. The CDR3 bases are TGTGCCAGCAGCCCGCGGGCGGGTAGCAATCAGCCCCAGCATTTT.

The CDR3 sequence is CASSVLGAEAFF. The CDR3 DNA sequence: TGTGCCAGCAGCGTACTAGGCGCTGAAGCTTTCTTT. J is TRBJ1-1 and V is TRBV7-9; D not certain. Trimming shortened V by 5 bases and J by 6 bases, and 10 bases separated the two germline ends. This CDR3 has 12 amino acids. CDR1 and CDR2 from the germline V gene are SEHNR and FQNEAQ (reference sequence). Full variable domain (remainder filled in from reference TRBV7-9 and TRBJ1-1): DTGVSQNPRHKITKRGQNVTFRCDPISEHNRLYWYRQTLGQGPEFLTYFQNEAQLEKSRLLSDRFSAERPKGSFSTLEIQRTEQGDSAMYLCASSVLGAEAFFGQGTRLTVV.

The chain employs TRBV12-5 and TRBJ2-3; D remains ambiguous. V lost 7 bases and J 4 bases, leaving 12 bases between the germline ends. Per the germline V gene, CDR1 is LGHNT and CDR2 is FRNRAP. The CDR3 length is 13 residues. The CDR3 sequence is CASEAVVADTQYF. CDR3 bases: TGTGCTAGTGAGGCGGTAGTAGCAGATACGCAGTATTTT.

The chain couples TRBV18 to TRBJ2-3, with 8 bases lining up with TRBD1. The CDR3 has 15 amino acids. Trimming took 5 bases from V and 0 from J; bases not matched to a gene: 4. CDR1 and CDR2 from the germline V gene are KGHSH and LQKENI. In DNA, the CDR3 is TGTGCCAGCTCAGCTGGACAGGGAAGCACAGATACGCAGTATTTT. It encodes CASSAGQGSTDTQYF.

The chain has TRBV4-3 and TRBJ2-2, with D maybe TRBD1 (6 bases). V gave up 8 bases and J gave up 1 base, with 14 bases separating them. CDR1 and CDR2 from the germline V gene are LGHNA and YSLEER. The CDR3 consists of 15 residues. CDR3 region: CASGSDSRNTGELFF. The CDR3, as DNA: TGCGCCAGCGGGTCGGACAGCAGGAACACCGGGGAGCTGTTTTTT.

This chain connects TRBV30 to TRBJ1-1; D is perhaps TRBD1 (6 bases). The length of the CDR3 is 15 residues. The germline gives CDR1 GTSNPN, CDR2 SVGIG (reference sequence). V lost 2 bases, J lost 10 bases, and 23 bases lay in between. CDR3 residues: CAWSSPRNRVGLAFF. The CDR3 nucleotides read TGTGCCTGGAGTTCCCCCCGGAACAGGGTCGGGTTAGCTTTCTTT. Based on the CDR3 plus reference TRBV30 and TRBJ1-1, the full variable domain is SQTIHQWPATLVQPVGSPLSLECTVEGTSNPNLYWYRQAAGRGLQLLFYSVGIGQISSEVPQNLSASRPQDRQFILSSKKLLLSDSGFYLCAWSSPRNRVGLAFFGQGTRLTVV.

V and J are TRBV7-2 and TRBJ1-4; D is uncertain. Trimming took 3 bases from V and 8 from J, leaving 10 bases between them. Germline lookup yields CDR1 SGHTA and CDR2 FQGNSA. CDR3 length equals 13 residues. This CDR3 is CASSFRPGEKLFF. In DNA, the CDR3 is TGTGCCAGCAGCTTCAGGCCGGGGGAAAAACTGTTTTTT.

The chain employs TRBV2 and TRBJ1-2; 10 bases line up with TRBD1. This CDR3 comprises 17 residues. The junction had 18 bases not matched to a gene; V was cut back by 6 bases and J by 8 bases. Looked up from germline, CDR1 is SNHLY and CDR2 is FYNNEI. CDR3 region: CASRTATTRDRGTGYTF. The DNA of the CDR3 is TGTGCCAGCAGAACAGCAACGACCCGGGACAGGGGTACGGGCTACACCTTC.

The chain employs TRBV7-9 and TRBJ1-5; possible D gene TRBD1, 5 bases. Looked up from germline, CDR1 is SEHNR and CDR2 is FQNEAQ (reference sequence). The CDR3 consists of 15 residues. V was clipped by 2 bases and J by 1 base, with 9 bases between them. CDR3 bases: TGTGCCAGCAGCTTAACAGGTCTGAGCAATCAGCCCCAGCATTTT. It specifies CASSLTGLSNQPQHF.